These T cell receptor beta chains were read from a single sample in a study of beta chain features in type 1 diabetes. The repertoire was sequenced with immunoSEQ multiplex PCR; TCRdb's copy has only in-frame clones and lacks some. The sample contains some 400,000 clones, about 15% of which appear only once. Sequenced sample: naive CD4+ T cells from blood. The source of these receptors is a woman aged 18-30 years in good health. Both conserved end residues are part of each CDR3. D genes are given only for firm matches. The listing skips clone size in some rows; elsewhere it reads once, few, many or a size class.

j_call clone_size d_call v_call cdr3_nt cdr3_aa
TRBJ2-7 few TRBD2 TRBV18 TGTGCCAGCTCACGACCTAGCGGGAGTCTGTACGAGCAGTACTTC CASSRPSGSLYEQYF
TRBJ2-7 . TRBD2 TRBV5-4 TGTGCCAGCAGCCCGGGGACTAGCGGGAGGGACGAGCAGTACTTC CASSPGTSGRDEQYF
TRBJ1-2 . . TRBV29-1 TGCAGCTCCCTCTGGAGGACAGACCCTTTCTCAGGCTACACCTTC CSSLWRTDPFSGYTF
TRBJ1-1 . . TRBV30 TGTGCCTGGAGTCTTACAGAGAACACTGAAGCTTTCTTT CAWSLTENTEAFF
TRBJ2-1 few . TRBV9 TGTGCCAGCAGCGCAAGGGGTGAGCAGTTCTTC CASSARGEQFF
TRBJ2-6 . . TRBV28 TGTGCCAGCAGTTTGGGTCAGGGCTCTGGGGCCAACGTCCTGACTTTC CASSLGQGSGANVLTF
TRBJ2-1 . TRBD1 TRBV28 TGTGCCAGCAGTTTCCGACAGGGCAATGAGCAGTTCTTC CASSFRQGNEQFF
TRBJ1-2 . . TRBV9 TGTGCTTCACAGACCCAGAGCTATGGCTACACCTTC CASQTQSYGYTF
TRBJ2-2 . TRBD2 TRBV5-1 TGCGCCAGCAGCCGACTAGCGGGTAACACCGGGGAGCTGTTTTTT CASSRLAGNTGELFF
TRBJ1-1 . . TRBV20-1 TGCAGTGCTAGCGGGATCACTGAAGCTTTCTTT CSASGITEAFF
TRBJ1-2 few . TRBV29-1 TGCAGCGTTGAACATTTCGGCTACACCTTC CSVEHFGYTF
TRBJ2-1 . TRBD1 TRBV7-9 TGTGCCAGCAGCAACCGGGACAGGGGACACAATGAGCAGTTCTTC CASSNRDRGHNEQFF
TRBJ2-5 few TRBD1 TRBV5-1 TGCGCCAGCAGCCCCCGGACGGGACAGGGAGTGGAGACCCAGTACTTC CASSPRTGQGVETQYF
TRBJ1-1 few . TRBV7-2 TGTGCCAGCAGCTCGCAGGGGAACACTGAAGCTTTCTTT CASSSQGNTEAFF
TRBJ2-5 few . TRBV5-4 TGTGCCAGCAGCCCCGGACTTGTCAAAGAGACCCAGTACTTC CASSPGLVKETQYF
TRBJ2-2 few TRBD1 TRBV5-4 TGTGCCAGCAGCTTGACAGGGGTCACCGGGGAGCTGTTTTTT CASSLTGVTGELFF
TRBJ2-7 once TRBD1 TRBV30 TGTGCCTGGGGGGACAGTTATTCCTACGAGCAGTACTTC CAWGDSYSYEQYF
TRBJ2-1 few TRBD2 TRBV30 TGTGCCTGGGCTAGCGGGAGGACCTGGAAATCTATGCACTACAATGAGCAGTTCTTC CAWASGRTWKSMHYNEQFF
TRBJ2-7 few TRBD1 TRBV5-6 TGTGCCAGCAACCCCGGGACAGGGACCTACGAGCAGTACTTC CASNPGTGTYEQYF
TRBJ2-7 . TRBD2 TRBV20-1 TGCAGTGCTGGGGAGGGCGAGCAGTACTTC CSAGEGEQYF
TRBJ1-1 . TRBD1 TRBV29-1 TGCAGCGTGGTACAGGGGTTGAACACTGAAGCTTTCTTT CSVVQGLNTEAFF
TRBJ2-7 few . TRBV30 TGTGCCTGGAGTGTCCAGGGTGCCTACGAGCAGTACTTC CAWSVQGAYEQYF
TRBJ1-3 . TRBD1 TRBV27 TGTGCCAGCAGTTCGGGACAGGCTGGTGGAAACACCATATATTTT CASSSGQAGGNTIYF